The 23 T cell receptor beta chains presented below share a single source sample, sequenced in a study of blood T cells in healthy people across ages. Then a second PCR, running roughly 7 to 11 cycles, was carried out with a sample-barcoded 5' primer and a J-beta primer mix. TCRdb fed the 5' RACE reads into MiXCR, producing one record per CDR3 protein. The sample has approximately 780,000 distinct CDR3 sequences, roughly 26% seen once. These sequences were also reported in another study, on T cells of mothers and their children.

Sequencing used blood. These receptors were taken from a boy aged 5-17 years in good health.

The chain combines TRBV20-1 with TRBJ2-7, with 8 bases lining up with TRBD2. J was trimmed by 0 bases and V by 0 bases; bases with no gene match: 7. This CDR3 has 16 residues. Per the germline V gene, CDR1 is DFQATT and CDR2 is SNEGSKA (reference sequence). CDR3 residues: CSARDQAGVSSYEQYF. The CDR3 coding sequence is TGCAGTGCTAGAGATCAAGCGGGGGTTAGCTCCTACGAGCAGTACTTC.

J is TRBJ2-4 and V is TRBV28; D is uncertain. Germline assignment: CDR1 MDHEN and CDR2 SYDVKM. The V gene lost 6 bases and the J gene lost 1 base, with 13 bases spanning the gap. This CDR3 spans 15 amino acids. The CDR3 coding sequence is TGTGCCAGCAGGCCCGGAAGTGAGGCCAAAAACATTCAGTACTTC. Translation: CASRPGSEAKNIQYF. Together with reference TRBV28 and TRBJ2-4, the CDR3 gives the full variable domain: DVKVTQSSRYLVKRTGEKVFLECVQDMDHENMFWYRQDPGLGLRLIYFSYDVKMKEKGDIPEGYSVSREKKERFSLILESASTNQTSMYLCASRPGSEAKNIQYFGAGTRLSVL.

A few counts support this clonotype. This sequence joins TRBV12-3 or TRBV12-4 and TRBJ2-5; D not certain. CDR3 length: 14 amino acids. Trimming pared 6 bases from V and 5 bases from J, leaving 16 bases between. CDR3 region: CASSPSSTSETQYF. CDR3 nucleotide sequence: TGTGCCAGCAGCCCCTCAAGTACCAGCGAGACCCAGTACTTC.

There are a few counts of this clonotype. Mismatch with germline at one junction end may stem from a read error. As DNA, the CDR3 is TGTGCTAGCAGCCCCTGGGACAGAGGCACCGGGGAGCTGTTTTTT. Amino acids: CASSPWDRGTGELFF. The V gene is TRBV7-7, the J gene TRBJ2-2; 7 bases line up with TRBD1. The CDR3 has 15 residues. The germline V gene encodes CDR1 SSHAT and CDR2 FNYEAQ (reference sequence). The whole variable domain, filled in from reference TRBV7-7 and TRBJ2-2, reads GAGVSQSPRYKVTKRGQDVTLRCDPISSHATLYWYQQALGQGPEFLTYFNYEAQPDKSGLPSDRFSAERPEGSISTLTIQRTEQRDSAMYRCASSPWDRGTGELFFGEGSRLTVL.

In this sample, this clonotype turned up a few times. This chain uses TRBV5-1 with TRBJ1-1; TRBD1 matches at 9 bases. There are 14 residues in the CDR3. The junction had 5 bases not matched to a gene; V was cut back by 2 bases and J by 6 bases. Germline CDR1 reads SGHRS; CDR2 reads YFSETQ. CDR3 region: CASSFLGTGPEAFF. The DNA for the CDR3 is TGCGCCAGCAGCTTTTTGGGGACAGGGCCTGAAGCTTTCTTT.

CDR3 DNA sequence: TGTGCCATCAACAGCCTCACCTACAATGAGCAGTTCTTC. Residues: CAINSLTYNEQFF. The J gene is TRBJ2-5, the V gene TRBV10-3; D not certain. The end of the DNA fits TRBJ2-1 better, so the J call may be wrong. Looked up from germline, CDR1 is ENHRY and CDR2 is SYGVKD. CDR3 length: 13 residues.

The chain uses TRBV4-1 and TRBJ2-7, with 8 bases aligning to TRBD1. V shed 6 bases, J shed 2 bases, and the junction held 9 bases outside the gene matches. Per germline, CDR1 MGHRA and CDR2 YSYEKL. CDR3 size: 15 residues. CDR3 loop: CASRRTGSNTYEQYF. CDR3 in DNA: TGCGCCAGCAGGCGGACAGGGAGCAATACCTACGAGCAGTACTTC.

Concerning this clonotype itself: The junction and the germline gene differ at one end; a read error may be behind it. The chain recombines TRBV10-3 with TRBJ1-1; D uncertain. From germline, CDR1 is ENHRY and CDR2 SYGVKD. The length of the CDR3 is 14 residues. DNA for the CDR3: TGTGCCATCAGTGAGCTTCGAATCAACACTGAAGCCTTCTTT. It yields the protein CAISELRINTEAFF.

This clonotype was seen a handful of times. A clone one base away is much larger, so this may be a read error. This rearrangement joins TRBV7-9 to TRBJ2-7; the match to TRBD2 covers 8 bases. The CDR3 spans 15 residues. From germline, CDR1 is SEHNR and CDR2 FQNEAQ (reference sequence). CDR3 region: CASSPSGGTTYERYF. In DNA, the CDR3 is TGTGCCAGCAGCCCCAGCGGGGGCACGACCTACGAGCGGTACTTC.

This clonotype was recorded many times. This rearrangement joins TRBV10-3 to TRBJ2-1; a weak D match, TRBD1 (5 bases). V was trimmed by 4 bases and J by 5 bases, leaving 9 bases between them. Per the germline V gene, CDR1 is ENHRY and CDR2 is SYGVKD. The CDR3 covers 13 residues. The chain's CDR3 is CAISALQDNEQFF. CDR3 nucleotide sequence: TGTGCCATCAGTGCCTTACAGGACAATGAGCAGTTCTTC.

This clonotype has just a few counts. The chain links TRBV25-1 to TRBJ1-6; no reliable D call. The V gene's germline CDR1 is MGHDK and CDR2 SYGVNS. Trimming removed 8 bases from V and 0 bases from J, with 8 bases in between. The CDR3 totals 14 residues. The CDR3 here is CASGRGSYNSPLHF. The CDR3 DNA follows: TGTGCCAGCGGACGGGGCTCCTATAATTCACCCCTCCACTTT.

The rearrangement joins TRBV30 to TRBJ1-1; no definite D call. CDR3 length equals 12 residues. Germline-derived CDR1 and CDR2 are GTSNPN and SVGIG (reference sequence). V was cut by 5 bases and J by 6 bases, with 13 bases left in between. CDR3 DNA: TGTGCCTGGTGCAATGAGGTAGCTGAAGCTTTCTTT. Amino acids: CAWCNEVAEAFF.

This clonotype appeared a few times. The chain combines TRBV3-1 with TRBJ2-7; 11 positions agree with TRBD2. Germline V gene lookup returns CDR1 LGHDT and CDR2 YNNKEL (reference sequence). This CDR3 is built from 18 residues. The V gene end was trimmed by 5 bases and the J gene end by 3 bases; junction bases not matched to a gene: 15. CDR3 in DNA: TGTGCCAGCAGCTCCTCCGGGGGGCTAGCGGGGGGAATCTACGAGCAGTACTTC. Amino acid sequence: CASSSSGGLAGGIYEQYF.

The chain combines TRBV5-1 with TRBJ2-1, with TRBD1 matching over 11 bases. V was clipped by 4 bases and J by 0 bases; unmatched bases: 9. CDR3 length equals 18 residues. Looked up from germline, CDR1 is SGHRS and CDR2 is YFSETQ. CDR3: CASSPGQGDHSSYNEQFF. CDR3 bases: TGCGCCAGCAGCCCGGGACAGGGGGACCACAGCTCCTACAATGAGCAGTTCTTC. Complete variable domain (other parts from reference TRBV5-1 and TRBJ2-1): KAGVTQTPRYLIKTRGQQVTLSCSPISGHRSVSWYQQTPGQGLQFLFEYFSETQRNKGNFPGRFSGRQFSNSRSEMNVSTLELGDSALYLCASSPGQGDHSSYNEQFFGPGTRLTVL.

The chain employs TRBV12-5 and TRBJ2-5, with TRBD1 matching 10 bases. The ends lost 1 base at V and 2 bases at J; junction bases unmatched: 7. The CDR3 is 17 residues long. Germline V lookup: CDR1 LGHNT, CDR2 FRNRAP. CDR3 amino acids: CASGLDGTGEIQETQYF. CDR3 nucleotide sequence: TGTGCTAGTGGTTTGGACGGGACAGGGGAGATTCAAGAGACCCAGTACTTC.

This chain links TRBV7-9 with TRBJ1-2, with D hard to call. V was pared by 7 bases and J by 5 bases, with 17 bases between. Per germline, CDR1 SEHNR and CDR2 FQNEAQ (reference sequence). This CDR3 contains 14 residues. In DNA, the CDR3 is TGTGCCAGCACTGAACCCGGGAGTCGATATGGCTACACCTTC. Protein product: CASTEPGSRYGYTF.

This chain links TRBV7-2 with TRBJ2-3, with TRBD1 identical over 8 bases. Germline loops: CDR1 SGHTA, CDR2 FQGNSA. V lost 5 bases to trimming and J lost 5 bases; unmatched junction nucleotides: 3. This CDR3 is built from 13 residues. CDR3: CASSRDRRDTQYF. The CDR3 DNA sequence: TGTGCCAGCAGCAGGGACAGGAGAGATACGCAGTATTTT.

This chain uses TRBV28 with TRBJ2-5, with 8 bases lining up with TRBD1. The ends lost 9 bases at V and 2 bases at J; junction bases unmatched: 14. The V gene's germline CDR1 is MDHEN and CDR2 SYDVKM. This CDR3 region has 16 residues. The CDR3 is CASNPPGGWGQETQYF. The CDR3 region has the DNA TGTGCCAGTAACCCTCCAGGGGGCTGGGGGCAAGAGACCCAGTACTTC.

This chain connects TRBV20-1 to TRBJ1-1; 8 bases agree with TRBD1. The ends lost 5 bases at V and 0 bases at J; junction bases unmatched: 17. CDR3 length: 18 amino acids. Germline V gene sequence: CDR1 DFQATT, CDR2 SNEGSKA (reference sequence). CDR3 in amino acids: CSAPKGAGGLPLNTEAFF. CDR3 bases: TGCAGTGCTCCAAAGGGGGCAGGGGGCCTTCCTTTGAACACTGAAGCTTTCTTT.

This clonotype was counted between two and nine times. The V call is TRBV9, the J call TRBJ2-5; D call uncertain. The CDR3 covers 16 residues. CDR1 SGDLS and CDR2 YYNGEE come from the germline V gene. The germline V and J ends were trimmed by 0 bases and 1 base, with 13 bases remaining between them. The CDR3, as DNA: TGTGCCAGCAGCGTAGCGTTGGGCGGCGTCCAAGAGACCCAGTACTTC. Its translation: CASSVALGGVQETQYF.

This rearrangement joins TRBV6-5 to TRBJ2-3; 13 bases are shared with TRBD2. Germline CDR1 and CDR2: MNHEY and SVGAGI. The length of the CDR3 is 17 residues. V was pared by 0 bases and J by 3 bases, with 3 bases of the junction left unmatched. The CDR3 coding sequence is TGTGCCAGCAGTTACTCCGGGACTAGCGGGGAAACAGATACGCAGTATTTT. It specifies CASSYSGTSGETDTQYF.

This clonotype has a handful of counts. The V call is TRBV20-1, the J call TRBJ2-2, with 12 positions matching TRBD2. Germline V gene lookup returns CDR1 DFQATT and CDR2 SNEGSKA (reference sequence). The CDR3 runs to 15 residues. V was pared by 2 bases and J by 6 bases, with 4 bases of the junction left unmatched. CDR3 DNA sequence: TGCAGTGCTAGACTAGCGGGAGGGCCCTCCGGGGAGCTGTTTTTT. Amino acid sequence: CSARLAGGPSGELFF.

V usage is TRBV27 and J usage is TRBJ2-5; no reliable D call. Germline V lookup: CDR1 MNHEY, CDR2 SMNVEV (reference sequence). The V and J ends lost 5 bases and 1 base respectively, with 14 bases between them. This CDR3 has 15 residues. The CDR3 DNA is TGTGCCAGCAGTCTTTTACCGGGCTCCCAAGAGACCCAGTACTTC. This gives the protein CASSLLPGSQETQYF.